Below are 29 T cell receptor beta chains sequenced from a single sample in a study of cytomegalovirus exposure and HLA in healthy donors. Sequenced by immunoSEQ multiplex PCR; TCRdb stores in-frame clones only, minus some. The sample includes some 170,000 clones, about 83% of them seen just once. The sequencing sample was made of PBMCs. The origin of the receptors is a woman aged 25 to 39 in good health and CMV-seronegative.

J is TRBJ2-1 and V is TRBV15; 7 bases are a match to TRBD1. Germline V CDR1 and CDR2: LNHNV, YYDKDF (reference sequence). The CDR3 contains 15 residues. After removal of 5 bases from V and 1 base from J, the junction contained 5 bases not matched to a gene. CDR3 residues: CATSQGEGSYNEQFF. In DNA, the CDR3 is TGTGCCACCAGCCAGGGGGAAGGTTCCTACAATGAGCAGTTCTTC. The full variable domain, in which reference TRBV15 and TRBJ2-1 provide the parts outside the CDR3, is DAMVIQNPRYQVTQFGKPVTLSCSQTLNHNVMYWYQQKSSQAPKLLFHYYDKDFNNEADTPDNFQSRRPNTSFCFLDIRSPGLGDTAMYLCATSQGEGSYNEQFFGPGTRLTVL.

The chain employs TRBV27 and TRBJ1-1; a weak D match, TRBD1 (5 bases). The V and J ends lost 2 bases and 6 bases respectively, with 16 bases between them. The germline gives CDR1 MNHEY, CDR2 SMNVEV (reference sequence). The CDR3 runs 15 residues. The CDR3 loop reads CASSLHGGERAEAFF. CDR3 sequence (DNA): TGTGCCAGCAGTTTACATGGGGGGGAAAGAGCTGAAGCTTTCTTT.

The chain couples TRBV19 to TRBJ1-5, with D unclear. There are 14 residues in the CDR3. Trimming stripped 5 bases from V and 10 bases from J, with 18 bases between. CDR1 is LNHDA and CDR2 is SQIVND in the germline V gene (reference sequence). CDR3 DNA sequence: TGTGCCAGTAGTGCTAGTAGTATGGTCATTCCCCAGCATTTT. Translation: CASSASSMVIPQHF.

This rearrangement joins TRBV19 to TRBJ1-6; D ambiguous. Germline CDR1 reads LNHDA; CDR2 reads SQIVND (reference sequence). CDR3 length equals 13 residues. V was pared by 2 bases and J by 9 bases, with 8 bases between. CDR3 nucleotides: TGTGCCAGTAGTATATCCCCGTCTTCACCCCTCCACTTT. It translates to CASSISPSSPLHF.

The CDR3 spells CASSRGQSGYNSPLHF. CDR3 in DNA: TGTGCCAGTAGTAGGGGACAGTCGGGCTATAATTCACCCCTCCACTTT. The rearrangement links TRBV19 to TRBJ1-6; 7 bases agree with TRBD1. The V and J ends lost 4 bases and 3 bases, in that order; junction bases with no gene match: 6. The CDR3 has 16 amino acids. Per germline, CDR1 LNHDA and CDR2 SQIVND (reference sequence).

This chain joins TRBV29-1 and TRBJ1-2, with 10 bases fitting TRBD1. Germline lookup yields CDR1 SQVTM and CDR2 ANQGSEA. The CDR3 consists of 13 residues. J gave up 5 bases and V 8 bases, and 8 bases lay outside the gene matches. Here the CDR3 DNA reads TGCAGCACTGGGGACAGGGGAGGTTATGGCTACACCTTC. Protein product: CSTGDRGGYGYTF.

This sequence joins TRBV4-3 and TRBJ1-6, with D tentatively TRBD1 (6 bases). Germline CDR1 reads LGHNA; CDR2 reads YSLEER. The ends were cut back, 4 bases at V and 9 bases at J, with 16 bases in the middle. This CDR3 spans 15 amino acids. Here the CDR3 DNA reads TGCGCCAGCAGCCTGAGCCTGGGGGCGGTTTCACCCCTCCACTTT. This codes for CASSLSLGAVSPLHF.

The genes are TRBV6-1 and TRBJ1-1, with D possibly matching TRBD1 (5 bases). Germline CDR1 reads MNHNS; CDR2 reads SASEGT. V was cut by 4 bases and J by 0 bases, with 9 bases left in between. CDR3 size: 14 residues. The chain's CDR3 is CASSAQVMNTEAFF. The CDR3 DNA reads TGTGCCAGCAGTGCACAGGTCATGAACACTGAAGCTTTCTTT.

V usage is TRBV2 and J usage is TRBJ2-1; D remains ambiguous. CDR3 size: 15 residues. Per the germline V gene, CDR1 is SNHLY and CDR2 is FYNNEI. The V end was cut by 3 bases, the J end by 6 bases, with 15 bases between. CDR3 DNA: TGTGCCAGCAGTGAGTCAGAGGCGCTCCGCAATGAGCAGTTCTTC. Its translation is CASSESEALRNEQFF.

The rearrangement links TRBV4-2 to TRBJ1-1, with a weak D call TRBD1 (5 bases). This CDR3 has 16 residues. Germline V gene lookup returns CDR1 LGHNA and CDR2 YNFKEQ. The ends were cut back, 0 bases at V and 1 base at J, with 12 bases in the middle. This chain's CDR3 is CASSQDSPTENTEAFF. The CDR3 bases are TGTGCCAGCAGCCAAGATTCACCGACAGAGAACACTGAAGCTTTCTTT.

J is TRBJ1-2 and V is TRBV6-5; D remains unclear. The CDR3 length is 12 residues. V lost 8 bases to trimming and J lost 2 bases, with 9 bases between them. Germline V gene data show CDR1 as MNHEY and CDR2 as SVGAGI. The CDR3 protein is CASLSGNYGYTF. CDR3 sequence (DNA): TGTGCCAGCTTATCCGGGAACTATGGCTACACCTTC.

Written as DNA, the CDR3 is TGTGCCAGCAGCTTACTCATTCGGGTCGATAATTCACCCCTCCACTTT. It specifies CASSLLIRVDNSPLHF. This rearrangement joins TRBV11-2 to TRBJ1-6; D remains ambiguous. V lost 2 bases and J 5 bases, leaving 13 bases between the germline ends. Germline assignment: CDR1 SGHAT and CDR2 FQNNGV. The CDR3 contains 16 residues.

The rearrangement joins TRBV5-1 to TRBJ2-2; D is unclear. There are 15 residues in the CDR3. V was trimmed by 1 base and J by 3 bases, leaving 10 bases between them. CDR1 is SGHRS and CDR2 is YFSETQ in the germline V gene. This CDR3 is CASSLRDGHTGELFF. CDR3 in DNA: TGCGCCAGCAGCTTGCGTGATGGGCACACCGGGGAGCTGTTTTTT.

The V call is TRBV19, the J call TRBJ1-4, with D perhaps matching TRBD1 (5 bases). This CDR3 has 15 residues. Germline CDR1 LNHDA, CDR2 SQIVND (reference sequence). The V end was cut by 3 bases, the J end by 3 bases, with 11 bases between. The CDR3, as DNA: TGTGCCAGTAGTATGCAGGGAAGGGCTAATGAAAAACTGTTTTTT. It is translated as CASSMQGRANEKLFF.

J is TRBJ1-2 and V is TRBV11-2, with D perhaps matching TRBD1 (6 bases). V was shortened by 2 bases and J by 6 bases, with 13 bases between the two germline ends. The CDR3 is 14 residues long. CDR1 is SGHAT and CDR2 is FQNNGV in the germline V gene. The CDR3 DNA reads as TGTGCCAGCAGCTTATCCACAGGGTTAAATGGCTACACCTTC. Its protein product is CASSLSTGLNGYTF. The full variable domain, its missing parts supplied by reference TRBV11-2 and TRBJ1-2, is EAGVAQSPRYKIIEKRQSVAFWCNPISGHATLYWYQQILGQGPKLLIQFQNNGVVDDSQLPKDRFSAERLKGVDSTLKIQPAKLEDSAVYLCASSLSTGLNGYTFGSGTRLTVV.

The chain couples TRBV7-8 to TRBJ2-2; TRBD2 is a possible D gene (6 bases). Trimming took off 6 bases at V and 1 base at J, with 12 bases between the two ends. Looked up from germline, CDR1 is SGHVS and CDR2 is FQNEAQ. The CDR3 has 15 amino acids. The CDR3 loop reads CASSPPGGNTGELFF. The CDR3 region has the DNA TGTGCCAGCAGTCCCCCCGGGGGGAACACCGGGGAGCTGTTTTTT.

This clone occurred a few times. The V gene is TRBV10-3, the J gene TRBJ2-7; TRBD1 agrees at 9 bases. CDR1 is ENHRY and CDR2 is SYGVKD in the germline V gene. Losses at the gene ends were 8 bases for V and 1 base for J; bases not matched to a gene: 3. The CDR3 runs to 13 residues. CDR3 nucleotides: TGTGCCATCTCCGGGACAGGGTCCTACGAGCAGTACTTC. It specifies CAISGTGSYEQYF.

V is TRBV27 and J is TRBJ1-1; 11 bases align to TRBD1. Germline CDR1 MNHEY, CDR2 SMNVEV (reference sequence). The CDR3 covers 14 residues. The junction had 6 bases not matched to a gene; V was cut back by 5 bases and J by 7 bases. CDR3 in DNA: TGTGCCAGCAGTCCCCTGGACAGGGGGCATGAAGCTTTCTTT. Residues: CASSPLDRGHEAFF.

The V gene is TRBV5-1, the J gene TRBJ2-3, with TRBD2 identical over 8 bases. From germline, CDR1 is SGHRS and CDR2 YFSETQ. V gave up 4 bases and J gave up 0 bases; unmatched junction bases: 4. The CDR3 consists of 15 residues. The CDR3: CASSGGGTSTDTQYF. Written as DNA, the CDR3 is TGCGCCAGCAGCGGCGGGGGGACGAGCACAGATACGCAGTATTTT.

Only one count was recorded for this clone. The chain uses TRBV2 and TRBJ1-1; no reliable D call. V was shortened by 3 bases and J by 0 bases, with 8 bases between the two germline ends. Germline V gene sequence: CDR1 SNHLY, CDR2 FYNNEI. CDR3 length: 14 amino acids. For the CDR3, the DNA is TGTGCCAGCAGTGAGCAGATCTTGAACACTGAAGCTTTCTTT. As protein: CASSEQILNTEAFF.

This chain joins TRBV2 and TRBJ1-1, with D unresolved. This CDR3 is 11 amino acids long. Germline values: CDR1 SNHLY, CDR2 FYNNEI. The CDR3 DNA reads as TGTATCAGCGGCCAGAACACTGAAGCTTTCTTT. Protein: CISGQNTEAFF. The full variable domain, completed using reference TRBV2 and TRBJ1-1, is EPEVTQTPSHQVTQMGQEVILRCVPISNHLYFYWYRQILGQKVEFLVSFYNNEISEKSEIFDDQFSVERPDGSNFTLKIRSTKLEDSAMYFCISGQNTEAFFGQGTRLTVV.

The V gene is TRBV2, the J gene TRBJ2-3; 7 nucleotides align to TRBD1. This CDR3 contains 15 residues. Germline trimming cut 1 base from V and 5 bases from J; bases unmatched to any gene: 6. The germline V gene encodes CDR1 SNHLY and CDR2 FYNNEI. The CDR3 protein is CASSEEAGGIDTQYF. Here the CDR3 DNA reads TGTGCCAGCAGTGAAGAAGCAGGGGGAATAGATACGCAGTATTTT. Full variable domain (rest looked up from reference TRBV2 and TRBJ2-3): EPEVTQTPSHQVTQMGQEVILRCVPISNHLYFYWYRQILGQKVEFLVSFYNNEISEKSEIFDDQFSVERPDGSNFTLKIRSTKLEDSAMYFCASSEEAGGIDTQYFGPGTRLTVL.

The chain has TRBV2 and TRBJ1-6, with TRBD1 as a possible D gene (5 bases). The CDR3 consists of 13 residues. The V and J ends lost 7 bases and 13 bases respectively, with 17 bases between them. Germline V gene sequence: CDR1 SNHLY, CDR2 FYNNEI. The CDR3 protein is CASITGLSTPLHF. As DNA, the CDR3 is TGTGCCAGCATTACGGGACTCTCGACTCCCCTCCACTTT. The variable domain in full, completed from reference TRBV2 and TRBJ1-6, reads EPEVTQTPSHQVTQMGQEVILRCVPISNHLYFYWYRQILGQKVEFLVSFYNNEISEKSEIFDDQFSVERPDGSNFTLKIRSTKLEDSAMYFCASITGLSTPLHFGNGTRLTVT.

V gene TRBV2 combines with J gene TRBJ2-1; maybe TRBD1 (7 bases). V lost 0 bases to trimming and J lost 10 bases, with 10 bases between them. This CDR3 has 13 residues. Germline V gene sequence: CDR1 SNHLY, CDR2 FYNNEI. The CDR3 region is CASSEARGAEQFF. The CDR3 coding sequence is TGTGCCAGCAGTGAAGCCAGGGGGGCCGAGCAGTTCTTC. Together with reference TRBV2 and TRBJ2-1, the CDR3 gives the full variable domain: EPEVTQTPSHQVTQMGQEVILRCVPISNHLYFYWYRQILGQKVEFLVSFYNNEISEKSEIFDDQFSVERPDGSNFTLKIRSTKLEDSAMYFCASSEARGAEQFFGPGTRLTVL.

This chain uses TRBV5-1 with TRBJ2-5, with D maybe TRBD1 (6 bases). CDR1 is SGHRS, CDR2 YFSETQ, per germline. There are 15 residues in the CDR3. The V end lost 0 bases, the J end lost 2 bases, and 11 bases lay between the germline ends. The CDR3 nucleotides are TGCGCCAGCAGCTTGGAACAGGGAACTCAAGAGACCCAGTACTTC. Translation gives CASSLEQGTQETQYF.

The chain recombines TRBV5-6 with TRBJ1-3; no clear D. Trimming took 0 bases from V and 0 from J, leaving 19 bases between them. The germline gives CDR1 SGHDT, CDR2 YYEEEE. The CDR3 is 19 amino acids. Written as DNA, the CDR3 is TGTGCCAGCAGCTTGGGTGGTGGCAGCGCATTTTTCTCTGGAAACACCATATATTTT. Amino acid sequence: CASSLGGGSAFFSGNTIYF.

The CDR3 bases are TGCGCCAGCAGTAAGCAGCGGGTTGAGACCCAGTACTTC. Translation gives CASSKQRVETQYF. The chain uses TRBV4-1 and TRBJ2-5, with D possibly matching TRBD2 (6 bases). CDR1 MGHRA and CDR2 YSYEKL come from the germline V gene. V was trimmed by 6 bases and J by 5 bases, leaving 13 bases between them. This CDR3 is built from 13 residues.

This chain joins TRBV4-1 and TRBJ2-2, with 7 bases identical to TRBD1. Germline V lookup: CDR1 MGHRA, CDR2 YSYEKL. The CDR3 runs to 14 residues. V lost 3 bases, J lost 6 bases, and 4 bases stayed unmatched. CDR3 coding DNA: TGCGCCAGCAGCCAGGAGAGGGGGCCCGGGGAGCTGTTTTTT. This translates into CASSQERGPGELFF.

The chain is built from TRBV5-6 and TRBJ2-1; the D is unclear. This CDR3 is 12 amino acids long. Trimming left V 2 bases short and J 10 bases short, with 10 bases between. CDR1 is SGHDT and CDR2 is YYEEEE in the germline V gene. The DNA of the CDR3 is TGTGCCAGCAGCTTCCCGCTCCGGGAGCAGTTCTTC. Its translation: CASSFPLREQFF.